Listed below are T cell receptor beta chains from one sample, sequenced in a study of blood T cells in healthy people across ages. TCRdb reprocessed the 5' RACE reads with MiXCR, giving one entry per CDR3 protein. The table lists 870,000 or so distinct CDR3 sequences, 29% of them singletons. The sequenced material came from blood. The receptors here all came from an elderly woman in good health. Both conserved end residues are part of each CDR3. A D gene is named only where the DNA matches it firmly. Clone size appears in some rows only: once, few, many, or a class for an expanded clone.

J: TRBJ1-1; D: TRBD1; V: TRBV5-1; size: NA; CDR3: CASSSGGQVSMNTEAFF; DNA: TGCGCCAGCAGCTCCGGAGGACAGGTATCCATGAACACTGAAGCTTTCTTT
J: TRBJ2-7; D: NA; V: TRBV29-1; size: many; CDR3: CSAKYSYEQYF; DNA: TGCAGCGCCAAATATAGCTACGAGCAGTACTTC
J: TRBJ1-2; D: NA; V: TRBV6-2/TRBV6-3; size: NA; CDR3: CASSPRTMDNYGYTF; DNA: TGTGCCAGCAGTCCCCGGACGATGGATAACTATGGCTACACCTTC
J: TRBJ2-3; D: NA; V: TRBV20-1; size: many; CDR3: CSAIPARVEDTQYF; DNA: TGCAGTGCTATACCGGCCAGGGTAGAAGATACGCAGTATTTT
J: TRBJ1-6; D: NA; V: TRBV10-1; size: NA; CDR3: CASSESLGTGSYNSPLHF; DNA: TGCGCCAGCAGTGAGTCCTTGGGGACCGGTTCCTATAATTCACCCCTCCACTTT
J: TRBJ1-1; D: NA; V: TRBV7-2; size: many; CDR3: CASSLSRGNTEAFF; DNA: TGTGCCAGCAGTCTCTCCCGCGGAAACACTGAAGCTTTCTTT
J: TRBJ1-1; D: TRBD1; V: TRBV7-2; size: few; CDR3: CASSLKVGTGRMNTEAFF; DNA: TGTGCCAGCAGCTTAAAGGTTGGGACAGGGCGGATGAACACTGAAGCTTTCTTT
J: TRBJ2-5; D: TRBD1; V: TRBV6-5; size: many; CDR3: CASSSAGQGAETQYF; DNA: TGTGCCAGCAGCTCCGCGGGACAGGGGGCCGAGACCCAGTACTTC
J: TRBJ1-2; D: TRBD1; V: TRBV27; size: NA; CDR3: CASSSPGQGVLYGYTF; DNA: TGTGCCAGCAGTTCTCCGGGACAGGGGGTCCTATATGGCTACACCTTC
J: TRBJ1-1; D: NA; V: TRBV27; size: NA; CDR3: CASSLGHHTEAFF; DNA: TGTGCCAGCAGTTTGGGACACCACACTGAAGCTTTCTTT
J: TRBJ2-2; D: NA; V: TRBV6-2/TRBV6-3; size: NA; CDR3: CASSPGQTANTGERFF; DNA: TGTGCCAGCAGTCCCGGACAGACAGCGAACACCGGGGAGCGGTTTTTT
J: TRBJ2-1; D: TRBD2; V: TRBV5-5; size: many; CDR3: CASSLASGSHNEQFF; DNA: TGTGCCAGCAGCTTGGCTAGCGGGTCCCACAATGAGCAGTTCTTC
J: TRBJ1-1; D: NA; V: TRBV27; size: NA; CDR3: CASRLGPTTEAFF; DNA: TGTGCCAGCAGACTGGGACCTACCACTGAAGCTTTCTTT
J: TRBJ1-6; D: NA; V: TRBV28; size: few; CDR3: CASRSYLINSPLHF; DNA: TGTGCCAGCCGCTCTTACCTTATTAATTCACCCCTCCACTTT
J: TRBJ2-7; D: TRBD2; V: TRBV20-1; size: many; CDR3: CSARSAGDEQYF; DNA: TGCAGTGCTAGGTCCGCGGGAGACGAGCAGTACTTC
J: TRBJ2-3; D: TRBD2; V: TRBV9; size: many; CDR3: CASSATLAGGRDTQYF; DNA: TGTGCCAGCAGCGCCACCCTAGCGGGGGGGCGAGATACGCAGTATTTT
J: TRBJ1-3; D: NA; V: TRBV12-3/TRBV12-4; size: NA; CDR3: CASREDFISNLSGNTIYF; DNA: TGTGCCAGCAGGGAGGACTTTATCTCGAACCTCTCTGGAAACACCATATATTTT
J: TRBJ2-3; D: NA; V: TRBV12-3/TRBV12-4; size: NA; CDR3: CASSLARGSADVQYF; DNA: TGTGCCAGCAGTTTAGCGAGGGGGAGCGCAGATGTGCAGTATTTT
J: TRBJ1-2; D: NA; V: TRBV29-1; size: many; CDR3: CSAQDRANYGYTF; DNA: TGCAGCGCCCAGGACAGAGCTAACTATGGCTACACCTTC
J: TRBJ2-3; D: TRBD2; V: TRBV7-2; size: many; CDR3: CASNHGGASDTQYF; DNA: TGTGCCAGCAACCACGGGGGGGCCTCCGATACGCAGTATTTT
J: TRBJ2-7; D: NA; V: TRBV5-1; size: many; CDR3: CASSKWTVNYEQYF; DNA: TGCGCCAGCAGCAAATGGACAGTAAACTACGAGCAGTACTTC
J: TRBJ1-2; D: NA; V: TRBV6-1; size: NA; CDR3: CASSAVNYGYTF; DNA: TGTGCCAGCAGTGCCGTTAACTATGGCTACACCTTC
J: TRBJ2-2; D: TRBD2; V: TRBV5-1; size: NA; CDR3: CASSWTSNTGELFF; DNA: TGCGCCAGCAGCTGGACTAGCAACACCGGGGAGCTGTTTTTT
J: TRBJ1-2; D: TRBD1; V: TRBV7-2; size: NA; CDR3: CASSLGGQGGNYGYTF; DNA: TGTGCCAGCAGCTTAGGGGGACAGGGCGGAAACTATGGCTACACCTTC
J: TRBJ1-4; D: NA; V: TRBV20-1; size: NA; CDR3: CSAMKTPTNEKPFF; DNA: TGCAGTGCTATGAAAACCCCAACTAATGAAAAACCGTTTTTT
J: TRBJ2-1; D: NA; V: TRBV28; size: NA; CDR3: CASVSTPSSYNEQFF; DNA: TGTGCCAGCGTGTCGACCCCGAGTTCTTACAATGAGCAGTTCTTC
J: TRBJ1-6; D: NA; V: TRBV10-1; size: few; CDR3: CASVDQGRGSPLHF; DNA: TGCGCCAGCGTAGACCAGGGGCGAGGATCACCCCTCCACTTT
J: TRBJ2-3; D: TRBD2; V: TRBV10-3; size: NA; CDR3: CAISERRAGVADTQYF; DNA: TGTGCCATCAGTGAGCGGAGAGCGGGAGTGGCAGATACGCAGTATTTT
J: TRBJ1-1; D: TRBD1; V: TRBV14; size: few; CDR3: CASSHAIGQGKVEAFF; DNA: TGTGCCAGCAGCCACGCCATAGGACAGGGAAAGGTTGAAGCTTTCTTT
J: TRBJ2-3; D: NA; V: TRBV6-2/TRBV6-3; size: few; CDR3: CASTSSAATTDTQYF; DNA: TGTGCCAGCACCTCCTCCGCAGCGACCACAGATACGCAGTATTTT
J: TRBJ2-3; D: NA; V: TRBV7-2; size: NA; CDR3: CASSLGGRVGGLDTQYF; DNA: TGTGCCAGCAGCTTAGGAGGACGAGTGGGAGGTTTAGATACGCAGTATTTT
J: TRBJ2-3; D: NA; V: TRBV5-1; size: few; CDR3: CASSLLGQGRDTQYF; DNA: TGCGCCAGCAGCTTGTTAGGTCAGGGAAGAGATACGCAGTATTTT
J: TRBJ1-3; D: NA; V: TRBV7-6; size: many; CDR3: CASSLRDPGPTSGNTIYF; DNA: TGTGCCAGCAGCTTACGTGATCCGGGACCGACCTCTGGAAACACCATATATTTT
J: TRBJ2-7; D: NA; V: TRBV3-1; size: NA; CDR3: CAGSQVWGYEQYF; DNA: TGTGCCGGCAGCCAAGTTTGGGGGTACGAGCAGTACTTC
J: TRBJ2-7; D: TRBD2; V: TRBV12-3/TRBV12-4; size: many; CDR3: CASALAGAYEQYF; DNA: TGTGCCAGCGCACTAGCGGGGGCCTACGAGCAGTACTTC
J: TRBJ1-2; D: NA; V: TRBV25-1; size: many; CDR3: CASSAGRGYTF; DNA: TGTGCCAGCAGTGCCGGAAGGGGCTACACCTTC
J: TRBJ1-5; D: NA; V: TRBV3-1; size: few; CDR3: CASSPRGDLRCSRPHSNQPQHF; DNA: TGTGCCAGCAGCCCGCGCGGGGATTTGCGGTGTTCGCGCCCTCATAGCAATCAGCCCCAGCATTTT
J: TRBJ2-5; D: TRBD1; V: TRBV10-3; size: NA; CDR3: CAISPGQGYQETQYF; DNA: TGTGCCATCAGTCCGGGACAGGGTTACCAAGAGACCCAGTACTTC
J: TRBJ1-2; D: TRBD1; V: TRBV3-1; size: many; CDR3: CASREAGTGIYGYTF; DNA: TGTGCCAGCAGAGAGGCGGGGACAGGGATCTATGGCTACACCTTC
J: TRBJ2-3; D: TRBD1; V: TRBV4-2; size: few; CDR3: CASSQDTGGSADTQYF; DNA: TGTGCCAGCAGCCAAGATACAGGGGGCAGCGCAGATACGCAGTATTTT
J: TRBJ1-5; D: NA; V: TRBV18; size: NA; CDR3: CASSLGTGAHQPQHF; DNA: TGTGCCAGCTCACTGGGGACGGGGGCCCATCAGCCCCAGCATTTT
J: TRBJ1-5; D: NA; V: TRBV4-2; size: many; CDR3: CASSQELSFSNQPQHF; DNA: TGTGCCAGCAGCCAAGAGTTAAGCTTTAGCAATCAGCCCCAGCATTTT
J: TRBJ2-3; D: TRBD2; V: TRBV20-1; size: many; CDR3: CSALSRGGTDTQYF; DNA: TGCAGTGCTCTCTCGCGGGGGGGCACAGATACGCAGTATTTT
J: TRBJ1-2; D: NA; V: TRBV5-1; size: many; CDR3: CASSFSLDGYTF; DNA: TGCGCCAGCAGCTTCAGTCTAGATGGCTACACCTTC
J: TRBJ2-5; D: TRBD2; V: TRBV3-1; size: many; CDR3: CASSQGPSGGLETQYF; DNA: TGTGCCAGCAGCCAAGGTCCTAGCGGGGGGCTAGAGACCCAGTACTTC
J: TRBJ1-5; D: TRBD1; V: TRBV10-3; size: once; CDR3: CAISSTTGTAQHF; DNA: TGTGCCATCAGCTCAACAACAGGGACAGCCCAGCATTTT
J: TRBJ2-4; D: TRBD2; V: TRBV7-2; size: few; CDR3: CASSAQAGATGLAKNIQYF; DNA: TGTGCCAGCAGCGCACAAGCGGGGGCCACGGGCTTAGCCAAAAACATTCAGTACTTC
J: TRBJ2-3; D: NA; V: TRBV6-2/TRBV6-3; size: NA; CDR3: CASSYSDIPISTDTQYF; DNA: TGTGCCAGCAGTTACTCGGACATACCTATTTCAACAGATACGCAGTATTTT
J: TRBJ1-2; D: NA; V: TRBV7-2; size: many; CDR3: CASSLVAENGYTF; DNA: TGTGCCAGCAGCTTAGTGGCAGAAAATGGCTACACCTTC
J: TRBJ2-1; D: TRBD2; V: TRBV6-6; size: many; CDR3: CASSQGLAGGRSQFF; DNA: TGTGCCAGCAGTCAGGGACTAGCGGGGGGGCGATCGCAGTTCTTC
J: TRBJ1-1; D: NA; V: TRBV5-1; size: NA; CDR3: CASSPSGGATEAFF; DNA: TGCGCCAGCAGCCCCTCCGGTGGTGCCACTGAAGCTTTCTTT
J: TRBJ1-1; D: NA; V: TRBV9; size: few; CDR3: CASSVVGARSEAFF; DNA: TGTGCCAGCAGCGTAGTTGGGGCAAGATCTGAAGCTTTCTTT
J: TRBJ1-6; D: TRBD1; V: TRBV5-6; size: many; CDR3: CASINRGGGGSMSPLHF; DNA: TGTGCCAGCATCAACAGGGGTGGAGGCGGATCGATGTCACCCCTCCACTTT